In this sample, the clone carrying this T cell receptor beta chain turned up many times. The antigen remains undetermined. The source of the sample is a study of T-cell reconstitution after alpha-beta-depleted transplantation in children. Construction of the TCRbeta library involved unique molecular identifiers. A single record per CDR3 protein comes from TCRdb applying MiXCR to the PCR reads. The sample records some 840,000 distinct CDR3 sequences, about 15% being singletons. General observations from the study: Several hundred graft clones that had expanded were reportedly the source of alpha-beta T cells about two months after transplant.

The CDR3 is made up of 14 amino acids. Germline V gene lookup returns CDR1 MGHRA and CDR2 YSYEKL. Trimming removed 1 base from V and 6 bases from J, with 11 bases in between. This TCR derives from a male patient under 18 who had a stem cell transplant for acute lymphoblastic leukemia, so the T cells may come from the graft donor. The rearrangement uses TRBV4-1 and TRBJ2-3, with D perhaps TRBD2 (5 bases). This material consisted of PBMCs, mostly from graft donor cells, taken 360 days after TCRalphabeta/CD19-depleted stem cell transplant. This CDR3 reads CASSQGNLADTQYF. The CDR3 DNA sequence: TGCGCCAGCAGCCAAGGAAACTTAGCGGATACGCAGTATTTT.